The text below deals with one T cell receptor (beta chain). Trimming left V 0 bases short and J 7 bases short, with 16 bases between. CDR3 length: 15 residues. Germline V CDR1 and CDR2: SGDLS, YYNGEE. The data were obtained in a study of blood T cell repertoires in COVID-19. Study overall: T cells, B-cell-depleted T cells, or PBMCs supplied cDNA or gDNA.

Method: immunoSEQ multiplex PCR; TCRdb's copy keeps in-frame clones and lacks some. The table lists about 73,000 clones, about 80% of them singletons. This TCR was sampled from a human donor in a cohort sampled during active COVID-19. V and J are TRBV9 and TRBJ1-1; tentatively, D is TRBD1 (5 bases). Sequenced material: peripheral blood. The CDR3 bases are TGTGCCAGCAGCGTAGGGGGGTCGGGCGGGGATGAAGCTTTCTTT. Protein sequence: CASSVGGSGGDEAFF.